This TCR beta chain was retrieved from a study of shared clonotypes between healthy human individuals. As for this clone: Its target is unknown.

Assay: immunoSEQ multiplex PCR; the TCRdb copy retains only in-frame clones and omits some. The data contain some 300,000 clones, about 73% of them singletons. Study-wide points: Among donors, clonotype sharing was expected to be affected by sequencing depth. Limited genetic and exposure-history diversity came from having few donors.

This CDR3 is 13 amino acids long. Germline V gene lookup returns CDR1 SGHAT and CDR2 FQNNGV. Trimming pared 7 bases from V and 3 bases from J, leaving 10 bases between. The chain is built from TRBV11-2 and TRBJ1-3; D gene unclear. The sequenced sample consisted of memory CD4+ T cells sorted from blood. This sample's subset: CD45RA-negative fraction. The sequence came from a man aged 25-45 years in good health. The DNA for the CDR3 is TGTGCCAGCACCCCGGTCGTTGGAAACACCATATATTTT. This translates into CASTPVVGNTIYF.